The present T cell receptor beta chain was sequenced within a study of blood T cell repertoires in COVID-19. At the level of the study: The origin of the acute and convalescent COVID-19 samples was the United States, Italy and Spain.

The CDR3 spans 14 residues. Trimming pared 5 bases from V and 6 bases from J, leaving 16 bases between. In germline, CDR1 is SGHAT, CDR2 FQNNGV. The table came from immunoSEQ multiplex PCR; TCRdb's copy has only in-frame clones and leaves some out. The table records roughly 220,000 clones, roughly four fifths of them present only once. The source material was PBMCs or T cells enriched from blood (not recorded which). The chain uses TRBV11-2 and TRBJ1-2; D gene ambiguous. This receptor was obtained from a woman between 35 and 50 years old with acute COVID-19. The CDR3 DNA is TGTGCCAGCAGCCCCCGGCCTCCGCAGGATGGCTACACCTTC. It yields the protein CASSPRPPQDGYTF. The variable domain in full, completed from reference TRBV11-2 and TRBJ1-2, reads EAGVAQSPRYKIIEKRQSVAFWCNPISGHATLYWYQQILGQGPKLLIQFQNNGVVDDSQLPKDRFSAERLKGVDSTLKIQPAKLEDSAVYLCASSPRPPQDGYTFGSGTRLTVV.